This T cell receptor beta chain comes out of a study of T cell changes during pregnancy in multiple sclerosis. The CDR3 has 15 amino acids. The J segment lost 1 base and the V segment lost 4 bases, leaving 8 bases of the junction unmatched. Per germline, CDR1 SGHDT and CDR2 YYEEEE. Assay: immunoSEQ multiplex PCR; the TCRdb copy retains only in-frame clones and omits some. The sample has around 75,000 clones, around 94% seen once. V is TRBV5-6 and J is TRBJ2-7, with TRBD2 identical over 7 bases. The receptor comes from a female donor with multiple sclerosis, enrolled in a pregnancy study. This sample comprised CD4+ T cells from peripheral blood mononuclear cells, obtained after pregnancy. CDR3 protein: CASSPRGGRSYEQYF. For the CDR3, the DNA is TGTGCCAGCAGCCCGCGGGGCGGGAGATCCTACGAGCAGTACTTC.